These 21 T cell receptor beta chains share one sample of origin, sequenced in a study of metastatic and nonmetastatic thyroid tumors. TCRdb re-called the PCR reads through MiXCR. The sample records about 13,000 clones, roughly 21% being singletons. Thyroid surgery had not been preceded by any treatment in any patient. Sequencing was done on a sample of adjacent normal tissue. Every receptor here comes from a female donor with papillary thyroid cancer or a benign thyroid nodule (not recorded which). Some clones in this sample may be carry-over from other donors' samples.

The chain carries TRBV2 and TRBJ2-1; a weak D match, TRBD2 (6 bases). The CDR3 consists of 13 residues. Trimming pared 10 bases from V and 6 bases from J, leaving 16 bases between. CDR1 and CDR2 (germline): SNHLY, FYNNEI. CDR3 amino acids: CAISSGLINEQFF. The CDR3, as DNA: TGTGCCATCAGCTCGGGACTGATCAATGAGCAGTTCTTC.

Notes on this clone: A much larger clonotype is one base distant, so this may be a read error. The sample has other DNA sequences that encode this CDR3 too. This chain joins TRBV19 and TRBJ2-3; 8 nucleotides align to TRBD2. Germline values: CDR1 LNHDA, CDR2 SQIVND (reference sequence). This CDR3 contains 18 residues. CDR3 nucleotides: TGTGCCAGTAGTATAGGAGGGGCCGCGGGAGGAAGCACAGATACACAGTATTTT. This gives the protein CASSIGGAAGGSTDTQYF.

In its sample, this clone was seen a few times. The rearrangement joins TRBV5-1 to TRBJ1-1, with no clear D. CDR1 is SGHRS, CDR2 YFSETQ, per germline. V lost 7 bases, J lost 1 base, and 11 bases lay in between. The CDR3 extends over 13 amino acids. As DNA, the CDR3 is TGCGCCAGCTATTCCCAAGAGAACACTGAAGCTTTCTTT. Translating gives CASYSQENTEAFF.

This clone is termed medium-sized. The gene calls are TRBV2 and TRBJ2-7, with D perhaps TRBD2 (6 bases). The germline gives CDR1 SNHLY, CDR2 FYNNEI. The CDR3 sequence is 14 residues long. Trimming took off 11 bases at V and 3 bases at J, with 20 bases between the two ends. Here the CDR3 reads CAAAQEGRGYEQYF. For the CDR3, the DNA is TGTGCCGCCGCCCAGGAGGGGCGAGGCTACGAGCAGTACTTC.

CDR3 amino acids: CASSLGSSSWSSTF. The CDR3 DNA sequence: TGTGCCAGCAGTTTAGGATCTTCCTCGTGGTCAAGTACCTTC. V is TRBV12-3 or TRBV12-4 and J is TRBJ1-2; D is uncertain. This CDR3 has 14 amino acids. The V and J ends lost 1 base and 14 bases respectively, with 20 bases between them.

This clone was detected many times. The rearrangement links TRBV30 to TRBJ1-1; no clear D gene. The CDR3 has 10 amino acids. The germline V and J ends were trimmed by 2 bases and 3 bases, with 1 base remaining between them. From germline, CDR1 is GTSNPN and CDR2 SVGIG (reference sequence). The DNA of the CDR3 is TGTGCCTGGAGTCACACTGAAGCTTTCTTT. This codes for CAWSHTEAFF.

This clone is medium-sized in the sample. V gene TRBV6-1 combines with J gene TRBJ1-2, with D maybe TRBD1 (6 bases). Looked up from germline, CDR1 is MNHNS and CDR2 is SASEGT. The V end was cut by 7 bases, the J end by 5 bases, with 23 bases between. The CDR3 consists of 16 residues. The CDR3 sequence: CASIFSPGGADYGYTF. DNA for the CDR3: TGTGCCAGCATCTTCAGCCCGGGGGGCGCGGATTATGGCTACACCTTC.

The chain recombines TRBV7-8 with TRBJ2-7, with a possible D match to TRBD2 (5 bases). From germline, CDR1 is SGHVS and CDR2 FQNEAQ. The CDR3 spans 15 residues. V was trimmed by 1 base and J by 6 bases, leaving 16 bases between them. CDR3 bases: TGTGCCAGCAGCTTAGAGGGTCTGGGGAGCGGCGAGCAGTACTTC. Its translation is CASSLEGLGSGEQYF.

This clone is labeled as medium-sized. The junction differs from germline at one of its ends, possibly a read error. The rearrangement uses TRBV11-2 and TRBJ2-7; D call uncertain. This CDR3 has 16 amino acids. Germline lookup yields CDR1 SGHAT and CDR2 FQNNGV. CDR3 protein: CASSLVIIGFSHEQYF. DNA for the CDR3: TGTGCCAGCAGCTTAGTTATTATAGGTTTCTCCCACGAGCAGTACTTC.

The genes are TRBV6-4 and TRBJ2-3, with 7 bases aligning to TRBD2. The ends lost 3 bases at V and 5 bases at J; junction bases unmatched: 2. Germline V gene sequence: CDR1 MRHNA, CDR2 SNTAGT. The CDR3 runs to 13 residues. In nucleotides, the CDR3 is TGTGCCAGCAGTGAGCGGGAGCAAGATACGCAGTATTTT. Protein: CASSEREQDTQYF.

The sample holds a few counts of this clone. The chain has TRBV20-1 and TRBJ2-1, with TRBD2 matching 9 bases. The germline V gene encodes CDR1 DFQATT and CDR2 SNEGSKA (reference sequence). After removal of 6 bases from V and 5 bases from J, the junction contained 2 bases not matched to a gene. There are 12 residues in the CDR3. CDR3 loop: CSAGLAHNEQFF. CDR3 coding DNA: TGCAGTGCGGGACTAGCCCACAATGAGCAGTTCTTC.

This clone is medium-sized (0.01 to 0.1%). The chain uses TRBV6-1 and TRBJ1-5; D is undetermined. Germline lookup yields CDR1 MNHNS and CDR2 SASEGT. The ends were cut back, 2 bases at V and 2 bases at J, with 7 bases in the middle. CDR3 size: 14 residues. Here the CDR3 reads CASSEFQGNQPQHF. The CDR3 nucleotides are TGTGCCAGCAGTGAATTTCAGGGCAATCAGCCCCAGCATTTT.

By proportion, this clone is medium-sized (0.01 to 0.1%). The DNA of the CDR3 is TGTGCCAGCAGATCTGGAGCGGGAGGGCCTATTTACAATGAGCAGTTCTTC. Its translation: CASRSGAGGPIYNEQFF. V gene TRBV7-3 combines with J gene TRBJ2-1, with TRBD2 matching over 10 bases. This CDR3 has 17 residues. J was trimmed by 4 bases and V by 6 bases; bases with no gene match: 12. Germline V lookup: CDR1 SGHTA, CDR2 FQGTGA.

Sample share makes this clone medium-sized (0.01 to 0.1%). The rearrangement joins TRBV9 to TRBJ2-5, with 8 bases identical to TRBD2. The length of the CDR3 is 15 residues. The trim removed 3 bases at V and 4 bases at J, leaving 8 bases unmatched. The germline V gene encodes CDR1 SGDLS and CDR2 YYNGEE. For the CDR3, the DNA is TGTGCCAGCAGCGGTCCGGGAGGGGGGGGAGAGACCCAGTACTTC. Protein sequence: CASSGPGGGGETQYF.

The chain combines TRBV19 with TRBJ2-2; D is unclear. CDR1 and CDR2 (germline): LNHDA, SQIVND (reference sequence). The CDR3 length is 12 residues. Trimming removed 8 bases at V and 6 bases at J, with 10 bases between. The CDR3 reads CASLRRSGELFF. The CDR3 DNA is TGTGCCAGTCTTAGACGGTCCGGGGAGCTGTTTTTT.

This chain links TRBV27 with TRBJ2-1, with TRBD2 matching 11 bases. Germline V gives CDR1 MNHEY, CDR2 SMNVEV (reference sequence). The length of the CDR3 is 16 residues. Unmatched junction bases numbered 13, after V lost 5 bases and J lost 10 bases. The CDR3 bases are TGTGCCAGCAGTCCTCGGGGGACTAGCGGACCCCTGGAGCAGTTCTTC. It translates to CASSPRGTSGPLEQFF.

This clone was counted at least ten times. The V gene is TRBV6-1, the J gene TRBJ1-1, with 8 bases fitting TRBD1. This CDR3 contains 17 residues. Germline V gives CDR1 MNHNS, CDR2 SASEGT. The trim removed 3 bases at V and 8 bases at J, leaving 17 bases unmatched. The DNA for the CDR3 is TGTGCCAGCAGTGATCTTCTGGCAGGGGGCGCAAGGTGGGAAGCTTTCTTT. Translation: CASSDLLAGGARWEAFF.

V and J are TRBV28 and TRBJ1-2, with D possibly TRBD1 on 5 matching bases. The CDR3 extends over 14 amino acids. With 6 bases removed from V and 6 bases from J, the gap between germline ends came to 17 bases. The germline V gene encodes CDR1 MDHEN and CDR2 SYDVKM. The CDR3 sequence: CASRIWGRPDGYTF. CDR3 in DNA: TGTGCCAGCAGAATTTGGGGACGGCCAGATGGCTACACCTTC.

The chain has TRBV7-8 and TRBJ2-2, with D perhaps matching TRBD2 (5 bases). V was cut by 6 bases and J by 8 bases, with 16 bases left in between. CDR1 and CDR2 from the germline V gene are SGHVS and FQNEAQ. This CDR3 spans 14 amino acids. CDR3 nucleotide sequence: TGTGCCAGCAGGTTCGAGGGCTTCACTGGGGAGCTGTTTTTT. This codes for CASRFEGFTGELFF.

V usage is TRBV30 and J usage is TRBJ2-4; unclear D gene. With the DNA end fitting TRBJ2-1 better, the J assignment may be wrong. The CDR3 is 10 residues long. The germline CDR1 and CDR2 sequences are GTSNPN and SVGIG (reference sequence). CDR3 protein: CACGVDEQFF. The CDR3 DNA reads as TGTGCCTGTGGGGTGGATGAGCAGTTCTTC.

Judged by abundance, this clone is medium-sized. The V call is TRBV24-1, the J call TRBJ2-2; D perhaps matches TRBD1 (6 bases). Trimming left V 0 bases short and J 8 bases short, with 15 bases between. The CDR3 length is 16 residues. Germline assignment: CDR1 KGHDR and CDR2 SFDVKD. The CDR3 spells CATSDLTGWEQGELFF. The CDR3 bases are TGTGCCACCAGTGATTTGACAGGGTGGGAACAAGGGGAGCTGTTTTTT.